This T cell receptor (beta chain) stems from a study of blood T cells in healthy people across ages. This clonotype was found a few times. Its antigen remains unknown. CDR3 size: 12 residues. The V end lost 2 bases, the J end lost 8 bases, and 7 bases lay between the germline ends. Germline CDR1 reads SGHKS; CDR2 reads YYEKEE (reference sequence). It was with a sample-barcoded 5' primer and a J-beta primer mix that a second PCR of roughly 7 to 12 cycles was run. Via MiXCR, TCRdb re-called the 5' RACE reads, giving one row per CDR3 protein. Found here are around 1,900,000 distinct CDR3 sequences, roughly two fifths of them singletons; the top ten hold roughly 23%. The study, taken as a whole, reports: PBMCs that were unsorted prevented a conclusive naive versus antigen-experienced comparison.

The source material was blood. The V gene is TRBV5-5, the J gene TRBJ1-4; D is undetermined. This clonotype was sampled from a human donor in good health. The CDR3 here is CASSFYEEKLFF. In nucleotides, the CDR3 is TGTGCCAGCAGCTTCTACGAAGAAAAACTGTTTTTT.